A single sample gave rise to the 27 T cell receptor beta chains below, sequenced in a study of a mutant IDH1 vaccine in newly diagnosed glioma. Profiling relied on immunoSEQ multiplex PCR, and the TCRdb table lists in-frame clones only, not all of them. Of 60,000 to 75,000 clones in the sample, 79% are singletons; the top ten hold around 8.5%. Time point defined: baseline, week 1 (first vaccination visit). The sample's treatment: pre-vaccination baseline after standard-of-care therapy. The input for sequencing was PBMCs, taken from a glioma patient treated with radiotherapy, temozolomide or both. The source is a man aged 45 to 65 with glioma.

The rearrangement uses TRBV5-6 and TRBJ2-7, with D perhaps matching TRBD1 (6 bases). This CDR3 spans 15 amino acids. V dropped 0 bases and J dropped 2 bases, with 12 bases sitting between them. Germline lookup yields CDR1 SGHDT and CDR2 YYEEEE. CDR3 residues: CASSLAGRGPYEQYF. CDR3 DNA: TGTGCCAGCAGCTTGGCGGGCAGGGGACCCTACGAGCAGTACTTC.

The J gene is TRBJ1-3, the V gene TRBV30, with D perhaps matching TRBD1 (6 bases). Germline V gene data show CDR1 as GTSNPN and CDR2 as SVGIG (reference sequence). Between the trimmed V and J ends, which lost 0 bases and 0 bases, there was a span of 9 bases. The CDR3 runs to 15 residues. CDR3 protein: CAWSVLGASGNTIYF. CDR3 DNA sequence: TGTGCCTGGAGTGTATTGGGGGCCTCTGGAAACACCATATATTTT.

The chain has TRBV4-2 and TRBJ2-5, with TRBD2 identical over 10 bases. The CDR3 runs 18 residues. In germline, CDR1 is LGHNA, CDR2 YNFKEQ. V lost 0 bases to trimming and J lost 5 bases; unmatched junction nucleotides: 12. CDR3 in amino acids: CASSQERAGGPLAETQYF. The CDR3 region has the DNA TGTGCCAGCAGCCAAGAGCGAGCGGGGGGGCCTCTAGCGGAGACCCAGTACTTC.

V and J are TRBV15 and TRBJ2-7, with TRBD1 matching over 8 bases. V shed 6 bases and J 2 bases; nucleotides not matched to a gene: 3. Per germline, CDR1 LNHNV and CDR2 YYDKDF (reference sequence). The CDR3 is 13 residues long. The CDR3 loop is CATRGQGTYEQYF. As DNA, the CDR3 is TGTGCCACCAGAGGACAGGGAACCTACGAGCAGTACTTC.

The V call is TRBV4-2, the J call TRBJ1-1; D is unclear. This CDR3 comprises 14 residues. Germline V CDR1 and CDR2: LGHNA, YNFKEQ. V was cut by 7 bases and J by 3 bases, with 15 bases left in between. In DNA form, the CDR3 reads TGTGCCAGCACTGTGCGTGATGGGTACACTGAAGCTTTCTTT. Amino acid sequence: CASTVRDGYTEAFF.

The chain is built from TRBV5-1 and TRBJ2-1, with D tentatively TRBD1 (5 bases). The CDR3 loop spans 14 amino acids. Germline V lookup: CDR1 SGHRS, CDR2 YFSETQ. Trimming left V 6 bases short and J 1 base short, with 11 bases between. The CDR3 DNA reads as TGCGCCAGCACTCTGGACACATCCTACAATGAGCAGTTCTTC. Translation gives CASTLDTSYNEQFF.

The rearrangement joins TRBV9 to TRBJ2-7, with D tentatively TRBD1 or TRBD2 (5 bases each). The CDR3 runs 12 residues. CDR1 is SGDLS, CDR2 YYNGEE, per germline. V was cut by 4 bases and J by 10 bases, with 15 bases left in between. The CDR3, as DNA: TGTGCCAGCAGCACCGAGTACGGGGCACAGTACTTC. Residues: CASSTEYGAQYF.

The chain combines TRBV7-9 with TRBJ1-1; D unclear. Deletions cut 5 bases from V and 1 base from J, with 14 bases between. The length of the CDR3 is 15 residues. Germline lookup yields CDR1 SEHNR and CDR2 FQNEAQ (reference sequence). The CDR3 nucleotides are TGTGCCAGCAGCCTGATTGAGGCACCGAACACTGAAGCTTTCTTT. It specifies CASSLIEAPNTEAFF.

This rearrangement joins TRBV15 to TRBJ2-3; perhaps D is TRBD1 or TRBD2 (5 bases each). CDR3 length: 12 amino acids. V was pared by 5 bases and J by 9 bases, with 12 bases between. Germline V gene data show CDR1 as LNHNV and CDR2 as YYDKDF (reference sequence). Here the CDR3 DNA reads TGTGCCACCAGCCGCCAGGGAGACACGCAGTATTTT. As protein: CATSRQGDTQYF.

The J gene is TRBJ1-2, the V gene TRBV9; 10 nucleotides agree with TRBD1. This CDR3 has 14 amino acids. Per the germline V gene, CDR1 is SGDLS and CDR2 is YYNGEE. V dropped 2 bases and J dropped 8; count of bases not matched to a gene: 6. The CDR3 DNA reads TGTGCCAGCAGCGTTTTCGGGACAGGGGAAGGCTACACCTTC. Translation: CASSVFGTGEGYTF. Full variable domain (outside the CDR3, taken from reference TRBV9 and TRBJ1-2): DSGVTQTPKHLITATGQRVTLRCSPRSGDLSVYWYQQSLDQGLQFLIQYYNGEERAKGNILERFSAQQFPDLHSELNLSSLELGDSALYFCASSVFGTGEGYTFGSGTRLTVV.

Written as DNA, the CDR3 is TGCGCCAGCAGCCAAAGTAGGGGCCTATCGGCGCGCGGGAACACTGAAGCTTTCTTT. Translation gives CASSQSRGLSARGNTEAFF. V and J are TRBV4-1 and TRBJ1-1, with D possibly matching TRBD1 (5 bases). CDR1 is MGHRA, CDR2 YSYEKL, per germline. V was clipped by 2 bases and J by 1 base, with 23 bases between them. This CDR3 region has 19 residues.

This chain joins TRBV30 and TRBJ1-2; D call uncertain. The V gene lost 2 bases and the J gene lost 0 bases, with 16 bases spanning the gap. Germline CDR1 is GTSNPN and CDR2 is SVGIG (reference sequence). CDR3 size: 16 residues. The CDR3 reads CAWSPPPGEPNYGYTF. In DNA, the CDR3 is TGTGCCTGGAGTCCGCCCCCCGGGGAACCTAACTATGGCTACACCTTC.

The CDR3 loop reads CASSPSLGSLNTEAFF. The CDR3 coding sequence is TGCGCCAGCAGCCCTTCCCTGGGGAGCCTGAACACTGAAGCTTTCTTT. The rearrangement joins TRBV4-3 to TRBJ1-1, with D unresolved. V gave up 4 bases and J gave up 0 bases, with 15 bases separating them. CDR3 length: 16 amino acids. CDR1 and CDR2 from the germline V gene are LGHNA and YSLEER.

This chain uses TRBV18 with TRBJ2-7; 8 positions match TRBD1. V gave up 6 bases and J gave up 6 bases; unmatched junction bases: 7. Germline V CDR1 and CDR2: KGHSH, LQKENI. The CDR3 totals 13 residues. CDR3 region: CASSPDRAGEQYF. Written as DNA, the CDR3 is TGTGCCAGCTCTCCGGACAGGGCGGGCGAGCAGTACTTC.

The chain employs TRBV7-2 and TRBJ1-1, with D possibly TRBD1 on 5 matching bases. In germline, CDR1 is SGHTA, CDR2 FQGNSA. The CDR3 is 15 residues long. Trimming removed 4 bases at V and 4 bases at J, with 16 bases between. The CDR3 sequence is CASSSSRGMSTEAFF. In nucleotides, the CDR3 is TGTGCCAGCAGCTCCTCCCGGGGGATGAGCACTGAAGCTTTCTTT.

V usage is TRBV30 and J usage is TRBJ1-4; D not resolved. Germline CDR1 GTSNPN, CDR2 SVGIG (reference sequence). CDR3 length: 12 residues. V was trimmed by 0 bases and J by 10 bases, leaving 9 bases between them. In DNA, the CDR3 is TGTGCCTGGAGTGTACAAACGGGAAAACTGTTTTTT. This gives the protein CAWSVQTGKLFF.

This sequence joins TRBV30 and TRBJ1-1; D remains ambiguous. Trimming shortened V by 5 bases and J by 1 base, and 11 bases separated the two germline ends. The germline V gene has CDR1 GTSNPN and CDR2 SVGIG (reference sequence). The CDR3 length is 13 residues. In DNA, the CDR3 is TGTGCCTGGCGCGGTATGGGGAACACTGAAGCTTTCTTT. Its protein is CAWRGMGNTEAFF.

This rearrangement joins TRBV5-6 to TRBJ1-6; D is unresolved. The CDR3 consists of 16 residues. Germline assignment: CDR1 SGHDT and CDR2 YYEEEE. Trimming took 4 bases from V and 7 from J, leaving 18 bases between them. Here the CDR3 DNA reads TGTGCCAGCAGCCGGCGGGGTGGACCCTCAAATTCACCCCTCCACTTT. Translation: CASSRRGGPSNSPLHF. Complete variable domain (other parts from reference TRBV5-6 and TRBJ1-6): DAGVTQSPTHLIKTRGQQVTLRCSPKSGHDTVSWYQQALGQGPQFIFQYYEEEERQRGNFPDRFSGHQFPNYSSELNVNALLLGDSALYLCASSRRGGPSNSPLHFGNGTRLTVT.

The V call is TRBV10-3, the J call TRBJ2-3; no clear D. This CDR3 has 15 amino acids. V lost 2 bases, J lost 2 bases, and 11 bases lay in between. The germline V gene has CDR1 ENHRY and CDR2 SYGVKD. CDR3 residues: CAISEGPLATDTQYF. The CDR3 DNA reads as TGTGCCATCAGTGAGGGGCCTCTGGCCACAGATACGCAGTATTTT.

The chain combines TRBV5-5 with TRBJ1-2; maybe TRBD1 (6 bases). The V gene lost 4 bases and the J gene lost 4 bases, with 14 bases spanning the gap. The CDR3 covers 14 residues. Germline lookup yields CDR1 SGHKS and CDR2 YYEKEE (reference sequence). The CDR3 DNA follows: TGTGCCAGCAGCGAGGGGACATTCGGCTATGGCTACACCTTC. As protein: CASSEGTFGYGYTF.

This clone was observed a few times. This rearrangement joins TRBV27 to TRBJ2-3, with D possibly matching TRBD1 (6 bases). Germline CDR1 MNHEY, CDR2 SMNVEV (reference sequence). The CDR3 spans 15 residues. Trimming took 7 bases from V and 4 from J, leaving 18 bases between them. In DNA, the CDR3 is TGTGCCAGCACTTTTAGGGGGAATGCGGCAGATACGCAGTATTTT. Its protein is CASTFRGNAADTQYF.

The J gene is TRBJ1-4, the V gene TRBV4-3, with D possibly matching TRBD1 (5 bases). V was pared by 3 bases and J by 3 bases, with 17 bases between. Germline V gene sequence: CDR1 LGHNA, CDR2 YSLEER. This CDR3 spans 17 amino acids. The CDR3 DNA follows: TGCGCCAGCAGCCAGGGACTCGGGGGGACGGCTAATGAAAAACTGTTTTTT. It encodes CASSQGLGGTANEKLFF.

The CDR3 region has the DNA TGTGCCAGCAGCCTCCCGGGCGGTGAAAAACTGTTTTTT. This encodes CASSLPGGEKLFF. This chain uses TRBV14 with TRBJ1-4; D unclear. From germline, CDR1 is SGHDN and CDR2 FVKESK. This CDR3 comprises 13 residues. V was shortened by 4 bases and J by 7 bases, with 10 bases between the two germline ends.

The genes are TRBV10-3 and TRBJ2-2; 8 bases are a match to TRBD1. Looked up from germline, CDR1 is ENHRY and CDR2 is SYGVKD. This CDR3 has 15 amino acids. The V and J ends lost 6 bases and 7 bases, in that order; junction bases with no gene match: 10. The CDR3 loop reads CAISEGQGGGGELFF. The CDR3 nucleotides read TGTGCCATCAGCGAAGGACAGGGCGGTGGCGGGGAGCTGTTTTTT.

The chain is built from TRBV5-6 and TRBJ2-2, with D possibly matching TRBD2 (6 bases). The germline V gene encodes CDR1 SGHDT and CDR2 YYEEEE. Trimming stripped 4 bases from V and 2 bases from J, with 12 bases between. The CDR3 contains 15 residues. The CDR3 nucleotides read TGTGCCAGCAGCCTCGTTAGCGGTAACACCGGGGAGCTGTTTTTT. This encodes CASSLVSGNTGELFF.

The rearrangement joins TRBV5-4 to TRBJ1-1, with TRBD1 matching 8 bases. The ends lost 2 bases at V and 1 base at J; junction bases unmatched: 4. From germline, CDR1 is SGHNT and CDR2 YYREEE (reference sequence). CDR3 size: 15 residues. This CDR3 is CASSLQGVENTEAFF. CDR3 DNA: TGTGCCAGCAGCTTACAGGGGGTCGAGAACACTGAAGCTTTCTTT. Together with reference TRBV5-4 and TRBJ1-1, the CDR3 gives the full variable domain: ETGVTQSPTHLIKTRGQQVTLRCSSQSGHNTVSWYQQALGQGPQFIFQYYREEENGRGNFPPRFSGLQFPNYSSELNVNALELDDSALYLCASSLQGVENTEAFFGQGTRLTVV.

The chain couples TRBV10-2 to TRBJ2-7; D gene uncertain. This CDR3 contains 14 residues. V lost 10 bases, J lost 1 base, and 17 bases lay in between. CDR1 and CDR2 (germline): WSHSY, SAAADI. CDR3 sequence: CATKDGPASYEQYF. The CDR3 nucleotides are TGCGCCACCAAAGACGGGCCTGCTTCCTACGAGCAGTACTTC.